This T cell receptor beta chain was captured by sequencing in a study of identical twins. Study-wide results and limits: Within cord blood, abundant beta clonotypes carried fewer insertions, but memory repertoires showed no such trend. With beta out-of-frame sequences, excess sharing by twins was weaker.

This clonotype has more than one count but fewer than ten. Its antigen remains unknown. TCRdb called the 5' RACE reads again in MiXCR, with one record for every CDR3 protein. This sample has around 530,000 distinct CDR3 sequences, with 15% found just once. This same sample was also taken into another study, of yellow fever vaccine responses in identical twins.

Sequencing was performed on CD4+ T cells sorted from blood. The sequence came from a young woman in good health.

CDR3: CASGQDYEQYF. DNA for the CDR3: TGTGCCAGCGGGCAGGACTACGAGCAGTACTTC. The gene calls are TRBV2 and TRBJ2-7; D is undetermined. Trimming left V 8 bases short and J 3 bases short, with 8 bases between. CDR3 length: 11 residues. CDR1 is SNHLY, CDR2 FYNNEI, per germline.